A selection of T cell receptor beta chains follows, all from one sample in a study of OX40 agonist ivuxolimab in advanced cancers. Generated by immunoSEQ multiplex PCR, the TCRdb table keeps only in-frame clones and is missing some. Of tens of thousands of clones in the sample, 81% were seen once. This material consisted of CD4+ or CD8+ T cells sorted from blood, taken in a trial of the OX40 agonist ivuxolimab. Source of these receptors: an adult with an advanced solid tumor such as melanoma, head and neck, liver or kidney cancer. Each CDR3 is given with its conserved first and last residue. The size of a clone is reported for some rows only, either as once, few or many, or as a class for expanded clones.

clone_size: -; cdr3_length: 15; v_call: TRBV5-1; cdr3_aa: CASSLQAGVVETQYF
clone_size: -; cdr3_length: 17; v_call: TRBV7-8; cdr3_aa: CASSLARVQALNTEAFF
clone_size: -; cdr3_length: 14; v_call: TRBV7-6; cdr3_aa: CASSLAPHNYGYTF
clone_size: -; cdr3_length: 13; v_call: TRBV7-8; cdr3_aa: CASSQGQTYEQYF
clone_size: -; cdr3_length: 14; v_call: TRBV9; cdr3_aa: CASSVGGTPDTQYF
clone_size: -; cdr3_length: 13; v_call: TRBV19; cdr3_aa: CASSIDQVYGYTF
clone_size: -; cdr3_length: 14; v_call: TRBV11-3; cdr3_aa: CASSLREENYEQYF
clone_size: -; cdr3_length: 14; v_call: TRBV10-1; cdr3_aa: CASSQGQAGETQYF
clone_size: few; cdr3_length: 17; v_call: TRBV18; cdr3_aa: CASSPPRGGTMNTEAFF
clone_size: -; cdr3_length: 22; v_call: TRBV5-1; cdr3_aa: CASSRDPTGTGFSVGSGNTIYF
clone_size: -; cdr3_length: 16; v_call: TRBV10-3; cdr3_aa: CAIRATTGGPGNTIYF
clone_size: -; cdr3_length: 14; v_call: TRBV18; cdr3_aa: CASSPQQGTEPQHF
clone_size: -; cdr3_length: 16; v_call: TRBV5-6; cdr3_aa: CASSLLTSGKWETQYF
clone_size: -; cdr3_length: 15; v_call: TRBV28; cdr3_aa: CASRAGGLGTDTQYF
clone_size: few; cdr3_length: 14; v_call: TRBV19; cdr3_aa: CASSADRRNSPLHF
clone_size: -; cdr3_length: 14; v_call: TRBV6-6; cdr3_aa: CASSSSGAYNEQFF
clone_size: -; cdr3_length: 14; v_call: TRBV4-2; cdr3_aa: CASSEGPSNEKLFF
clone_size: -; cdr3_length: 16; v_call: TRBV27; cdr3_aa: CASIATPPDGTYEQYF
clone_size: -; cdr3_length: 14; v_call: TRBV5-1; cdr3_aa: CASSLGAGSTEAFF
clone_size: -; cdr3_length: 11; v_call: TRBV29-1; cdr3_aa: CSATGYNEQFF
clone_size: -; cdr3_length: 17; v_call: TRBV7-9; cdr3_aa: CASSGPGQGLSGNTIYF
clone_size: -; cdr3_length: 16; v_call: TRBV4-1; cdr3_aa: CASSRQTGYSGEKLFF
clone_size: few; cdr3_length: 15; v_call: TRBV10-3; cdr3_aa: CAISEFSGSTDTQYF
clone_size: -; cdr3_length: 16; v_call: TRBV5-4; cdr3_aa: CASSRIDLAGGLEQYF
clone_size: -; cdr3_length: 13; v_call: TRBV25-1; cdr3_aa: CASSVTSTETQYF
clone_size: -; cdr3_length: 15; v_call: TRBV7-2; cdr3_aa: CASSSQGLTGNTIYF
clone_size: -; cdr3_length: 15; v_call: TRBV7-9; cdr3_aa: CASSPASGGPHEQFF
clone_size: -; cdr3_length: 15; v_call: TRBV19; cdr3_aa: CASRTGQGLGNEQFF
clone_size: -; cdr3_length: 12; v_call: TRBV9; cdr3_aa: CASSGGRNTIYF
clone_size: -; cdr3_length: 16; v_call: TRBV5-1; cdr3_aa: CASSPTRGGHSDEQFF
clone_size: once; cdr3_length: 13; v_call: TRBV7-3; cdr3_aa: CASSQQLNTEAFF
clone_size: -; cdr3_length: 14; v_call: TRBV4-3; cdr3_aa: CASSYDENTGELFF
clone_size: -; cdr3_length: 15; v_call: TRBV5-4; cdr3_aa: CASSFPGQRQETQYF
clone_size: few; cdr3_length: 13; v_call: TRBV7-9; cdr3_aa: CASRSPAAYEQYF
clone_size: -; cdr3_length: 15; v_call: TRBV6-5; cdr3_aa: CASSYSTGIAYEQYF
clone_size: -; cdr3_length: 15; v_call: TRBV15; cdr3_aa: CATSTGESANYGYTF
clone_size: -; cdr3_length: 17; v_call: TRBV15; cdr3_aa: CATSRVRTSGTGRTQYF
clone_size: -; cdr3_length: 16; v_call: TRBV2; cdr3_aa: CASSDTGGTANSPLHF
clone_size: -; cdr3_length: 13; v_call: TRBV5-4; cdr3_aa: CASSEGAPYGYTF